This T cell receptor beta chain appears in the sequencing data of a study of T-cell reconstitution after alpha-beta-depleted transplantation in children. The V end lost 6 bases, the J end lost 0 bases, and 15 bases lay between the germline ends. Germline V gives CDR1 WSHSY, CDR2 SAAADI. The CDR3 runs to 16 residues. Preparation of the TCRbeta library used unique molecular identifiers. TCRdb analysed the PCR reads with MiXCR anew, one entry per CDR3 protein. Among some 70,000 distinct CDR3 sequences, approximately 7.3% were seen once, and the ten largest hold approximately 2.3%. The source is a human donor who donated a stem cell graft to a child with acute lymphoblastic leukemia. This chain connects TRBV10-2 to TRBJ2-1; no definite D call. Sequencing used PBMCs from the stem cell graft donor, obtained from the stem cell graft. In nucleotides, the CDR3 is TGCGCCAGCAGATCCCTCGACTCTGACTCCTACAATGAGCAGTTCTTC. Residues: CASRSLDSDSYNEQFF.